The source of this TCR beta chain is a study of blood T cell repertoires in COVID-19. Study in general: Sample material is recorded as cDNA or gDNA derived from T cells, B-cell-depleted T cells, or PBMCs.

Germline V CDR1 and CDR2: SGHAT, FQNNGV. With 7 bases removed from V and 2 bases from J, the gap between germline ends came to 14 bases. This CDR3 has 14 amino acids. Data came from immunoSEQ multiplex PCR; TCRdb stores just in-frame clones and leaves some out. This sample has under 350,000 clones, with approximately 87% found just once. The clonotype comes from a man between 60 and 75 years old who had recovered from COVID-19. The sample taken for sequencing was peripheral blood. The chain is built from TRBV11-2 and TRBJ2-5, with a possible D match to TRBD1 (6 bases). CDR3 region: CASTQGRGQETQYF. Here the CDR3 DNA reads TGTGCCAGCACCCAGGGAAGGGGGCAAGAGACCCAGTACTTC.